This TCR beta chain was sequenced in a study of T cells in narcolepsy. The germline V gene has CDR1 GTSNPN and CDR2 SVGIG (reference sequence). V lost 0 bases, J lost 12 bases, and 12 bases lay in between. The CDR3 contains 13 residues. Using immunoSEQ multiplex PCR, the repertoire was profiled, and TCRdb retains in-frame clones only, with some absent. Counted here are around 24,000 clones, roughly 77% occurring once; the ten biggest clones make up approximately 1.1%. Input material: memory (CD45RA-) CD4+ T cells from blood. This receptor was taken from a human donor in good health. This sequence joins TRBV30 and TRBJ1-6; tentatively, D is TRBD1 (5 bases). The CDR3 protein is CAWSVGLGQPLHF. The CDR3 region has the DNA TGTGCCTGGAGTGTAGGGCTGGGGCAACCCCTCCACTTT.